Each of the 15 T cell receptor beta chains below was sequenced from the same sample in a study of shared clonotypes between healthy human individuals. The assay was immunoSEQ multiplex PCR, and TCRdb's table has in-frame clones only and misses some. Among millions of clones listed, 85% to 95% were seen once. The sequencing input was naive CD4+ T cells sorted from blood. Regarding subset: CD45RA+ positively selected. These receptors came from a man aged 18 to 30 in good health.

CDR3 amino acids: CASSQSDEKLFF. For the CDR3, the DNA is TGCGCCAGCAGTCAAAGCGATGAAAAACTGTTTTTT. This chain joins TRBV23-1 and TRBJ1-4; D not certain. TRBV23-1 is reported as an ORF; its role is uncertain. V shed 2 bases and J shed 6 bases, with 4 bases lying between them. The CDR3 totals 12 residues.

Only one count was recorded for this clone. The chain recombines TRBV5-6 with TRBJ2-5; 8 bases line up with TRBD2. Germline V gene data show CDR1 as SGHDT and CDR2 as YYEEEE. V lost 6 bases and J lost 5; bases outside the gene matches: 9. This CDR3 region has 14 residues. CDR3 protein: CASTLAGLGETQYF. The CDR3 nucleotides read TGTGCCAGCACGCTAGCGGGTCTGGGGGAGACCCAGTACTTC. The complete variable domain, with remaining parts taken from reference TRBV5-6 and TRBJ2-5, reads DAGVTQSPTHLIKTRGQQVTLRCSPKSGHDTVSWYQQALGQGPQFIFQYYEEEERQRGNFPDRFSGHQFPNYSSELNVNALLLGDSALYLCASTLAGLGETQYFGPGTRLLVL.

The chain couples TRBV6-5 to TRBJ2-1; D tentatively reads TRBD1 or TRBD2 (6 bases each). CDR1 and CDR2 from the germline V gene are MNHEY and SVGAGI. Between the trimmed V and J ends, which lost 5 bases and 7 bases, there was a span of 18 bases. The CDR3 runs 15 residues. The CDR3 DNA reads TGTGCCAGCAGTAGGGGGGCTTCAGCTCTAAATGAGCAGTTCTTC. Protein sequence: CASSRGASALNEQFF.

The V call is TRBV6-1, the J call TRBJ1-3, with D perhaps matching TRBD1 (5 bases). Trimming removed 1 base at V and 4 bases at J, with 11 bases between. CDR1 MNHNS and CDR2 SASEGT come from the germline V gene. The CDR3 runs 15 residues. The CDR3 is CASSEGQKEGNTIYF. For the CDR3, the DNA is TGTGCCAGCAGTGAAGGACAGAAGGAAGGAAACACCATATATTTT.

This clone was picked up one time. The genes are TRBV30 and TRBJ1-1, with D possibly TRBD1 on 5 matching bases. The V end lost 4 bases, the J end lost 7 bases, and 22 bases lay between the germline ends. This CDR3 spans 15 amino acids. The germline gives CDR1 GTSNPN, CDR2 SVGIG (reference sequence). The DNA of the CDR3 is TGTGCCTGGAAGAAGGGCCAGGGCTTGAGGGGTGAAGCTTTCTTT. It translates to CAWKKGQGLRGEAFF.

The chain recombines TRBV6-4 with TRBJ1-2, with a possible D match to TRBD1 (5 bases). V lost 10 bases and J 6 bases, leaving 21 bases between the germline ends. Germline lookup yields CDR1 MRHNA and CDR2 SNTAGT. CDR3 length: 14 residues. The CDR3 DNA sequence: TGTGCCATCCGAGAGACCCCGGGGCGCGATGGCTACACCTTC. This gives the protein CAIRETPGRDGYTF.

The J gene is TRBJ2-7, the V gene TRBV7-9; D tentatively reads TRBD1 or TRBD2 (5 bases each). CDR1 SEHNR and CDR2 FQNEAQ come from the germline V gene (reference sequence). The CDR3 spans 12 residues. V lost 4 bases to trimming and J lost 6 bases, with 10 bases between them. The CDR3, as DNA: TGTGCCAGCAGCTCGGGGCAAGGCGAGCAGTACTTC. Protein sequence: CASSSGQGEQYF.

The chain employs TRBV5-1 and TRBJ2-1; TRBD2 matches 12 bases. The V gene end was trimmed by 4 bases and the J gene end by 6 bases; junction bases not matched to a gene: 11. This CDR3 contains 17 residues. Germline assignment: CDR1 SGHRS and CDR2 YFSETQ. DNA for the CDR3: TGCGCCAGCAGCCCACTCCTAGCGGGAGGGCCTATCAATGAGCAGTTCTTC. Translated, it gives CASSPLLAGGPINEQFF. The full variable domain, its missing parts supplied by reference TRBV5-1 and TRBJ2-1, is KAGVTQTPRYLIKTRGQQVTLSCSPISGHRSVSWYQQTPGQGLQFLFEYFSETQRNKGNFPGRFSGRQFSNSRSEMNVSTLELGDSALYLCASSPLLAGGPINEQFFGPGTRLTVL.

The gene calls are TRBV10-3 and TRBJ2-7; D not certain. Germline V lookup: CDR1 ENHRY, CDR2 SYGVKD. The CDR3 runs 14 residues. V lost 4 bases and J lost 0, with 10 bases in between. This CDR3 is CAISGGRVSYEQYF. As DNA, the CDR3 is TGTGCCATCAGTGGAGGAAGGGTCTCCTACGAGCAGTACTTC.

This clone was seen only once. This chain connects TRBV7-2 to TRBJ2-3, with 7 bases lining up with TRBD1. Germline assignment: CDR1 SGHTA and CDR2 FQGNSA. V lost 7 bases, J lost 0 bases, and 4 bases stayed unmatched. The CDR3 has 14 amino acids. CDR3 region: CASIRDRSTDTQYF. CDR3 nucleotide sequence: TGTGCCAGCATCCGGGACAGAAGCACAGATACGCAGTATTTT.

The J gene is TRBJ2-7, the V gene TRBV6-1, with D perhaps matching TRBD2 (6 bases). CDR1 and CDR2 (germline): MNHNS, SASEGT. The CDR3 totals 14 residues. V was cut by 2 bases and J by 6 bases, with 14 bases left in between. The CDR3 here is CASSELLARVEQYF. The DNA for the CDR3 is TGTGCCAGCAGTGAACTACTAGCAAGAGTCGAGCAGTACTTC.

The rearrangement uses TRBV19 and TRBJ2-7; TRBD1 matches 9 bases. The CDR3 covers 15 residues. Germline CDR1 and CDR2: LNHDA and SQIVND (reference sequence). Trimming took 8 bases from V and 5 from J; bases not matched to a gene: 13. The CDR3 region has the DNA TGTGCCAGTTCTTCCTCCGGGACAGGGCTCGACGAGCAGTACTTC. Protein product: CASSSSGTGLDEQYF.

As for this clone: Other DNA sequences in this specimen translate into the identical CDR3. The gene calls are TRBV7-2 and TRBJ1-2; D remains unclear. The CDR3 consists of 13 residues. CDR1 is SGHTA, CDR2 FQGNSA, per germline. V lost 1 base, J lost 5 bases, and 8 bases lay in between. This CDR3 reads CASSLVAGYGYTF. The CDR3 region has the DNA TGTGCCAGCAGCTTAGTGGCGGGATATGGCTACACCTTC.

This chain links TRBV28 with TRBJ1-5; 7 bases map to TRBD1. CDR3 size: 14 residues. CDR1 and CDR2 (germline): MDHEN, SYDVKM. V lost 7 bases, J lost 1 base, and 4 bases stayed unmatched. CDR3 amino acids: CASITTGSNQPQHF. The DNA of the CDR3 is TGTGCCAGCATTACGACAGGGAGCAATCAGCCCCAGCATTTT.

The V and J genes are TRBV7-9 and TRBJ2-5; no clear D gene. CDR1 and CDR2 from the germline V gene are SEHNR and FQNEAQ (reference sequence). CDR3 length equals 11 residues. Deletions cut 5 bases from V and 11 bases from J, with 12 bases between. Written as DNA, the CDR3 is TGTGCCAGCAGCCCTCTCCCGGAGCAGTACTTC. Translated, it gives CASSPLPEQYF.